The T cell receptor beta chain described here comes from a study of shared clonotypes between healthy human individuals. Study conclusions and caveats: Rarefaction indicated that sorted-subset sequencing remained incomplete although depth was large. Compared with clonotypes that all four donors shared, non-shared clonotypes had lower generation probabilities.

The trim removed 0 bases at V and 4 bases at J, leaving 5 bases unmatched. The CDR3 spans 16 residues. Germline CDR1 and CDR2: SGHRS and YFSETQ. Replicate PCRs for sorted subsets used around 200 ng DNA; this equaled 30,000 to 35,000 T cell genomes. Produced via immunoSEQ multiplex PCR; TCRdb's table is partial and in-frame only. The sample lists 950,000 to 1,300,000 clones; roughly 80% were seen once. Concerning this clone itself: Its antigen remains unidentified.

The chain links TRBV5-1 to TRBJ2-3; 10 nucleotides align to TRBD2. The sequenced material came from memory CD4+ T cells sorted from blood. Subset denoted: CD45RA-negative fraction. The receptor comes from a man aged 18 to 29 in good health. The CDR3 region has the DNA TGCGCCAGCAGCTTGGCGGCTAGCGGGAGCCCAGATACGCAGTATTTT. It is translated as CASSLAASGSPDTQYF.